A selection of T cell receptor beta chains follows, all from one sample in a study of CD8 T cells in ankylosing spondylitis. One entry per CDR3 protein, called by TCRdb with MiXCR from the 5' RACE reads. The sample records 750,000 to 850,000 distinct CDR3 sequences, roughly 12% being singletons. Sample: blood, either unsorted or a sorted T cell fraction (not recorded which). The origin of the receptors is a male donor with ankylosing spondylitis. Each CDR3 is given with its conserved first and last residue. The D gene is left open where the match is weak. The size of a clone is reported for some rows only, either as once, few or many, or as a class for expanded clones.

abundance: NA
v_gene: TRBV18
d_gene: NA
j_gene: TRBJ2-1
CDR3nt: TGTGCCAGCTCACCAGATTCCCTCGGGGAGCAGTTCTTC
CDR3aa: CASSPDSLGEQFF

abundance: NA
v_gene: TRBV4-3
d_gene: NA
j_gene: TRBJ2-7
CDR3nt: TGCGCCAGCAGCCAAGATCCAGAGGGACCATTCGAGCAGTACTTC
CDR3aa: CASSQDPEGPFEQYF

abundance: few
v_gene: TRBV20-1
d_gene: TRBD1
j_gene: TRBJ2-7
CDR3nt: TGCAGTGCTTCCCGGGACAGGGACTACGAGCAGTACTTC
CDR3aa: CSASRDRDYEQYF

abundance: few
v_gene: TRBV9
d_gene: TRBD2
j_gene: TRBJ2-5
CDR3nt: TGTGCCAGCAGCGTATGGGGAGCGGGACAAGAGACCCAGTACTTC
CDR3aa: CASSVWGAGQETQYF

abundance: few
v_gene: TRBV4-2
d_gene: NA
j_gene: TRBJ2-1
CDR3nt: TGTGCCAGCAGCCGGGGACTTGACAATGAGCAGTTCTTC
CDR3aa: CASSRGLDNEQFF

abundance: few
v_gene: TRBV11-2
d_gene: NA
j_gene: TRBJ2-3
CDR3nt: TGTGCCAGCAGCTTAGTTGGTGGTAGCGGTGGAGGAGATACGCAGTATTTT
CDR3aa: CASSLVGGSGGGDTQYF

abundance: NA
v_gene: TRBV6-5
d_gene: NA
j_gene: TRBJ2-2
CDR3nt: TGTGCCAGCAGTTACTTCCGGACTGTGAACACCGGGGAGCTGTTTTTT
CDR3aa: CASSYFRTVNTGELFF

abundance: few
v_gene: TRBV20-1
d_gene: TRBD1
j_gene: TRBJ1-6
CDR3nt: TGCAGTGCTAGCCCCCAGGGGGATTCACCCCTCCACTTT
CDR3aa: CSASPQGDSPLHF

abundance: NA
v_gene: TRBV20-1
d_gene: NA
j_gene: TRBJ2-5
CDR3nt: TGCAGTACCCGAGGGATAGTCCAAGAGACCCAGTACTTC
CDR3aa: CSTRGIVQETQYF

abundance: NA
v_gene: TRBV7-6
d_gene: NA
j_gene: TRBJ2-1
CDR3nt: TGTGCCAGCAGCTCGATTCCCCTTGGGAATGAGCAGTTCTTC
CDR3aa: CASSSIPLGNEQFF

abundance: NA
v_gene: TRBV28
d_gene: TRBD2
j_gene: TRBJ2-2
CDR3nt: TGTGCCAGCAGTTTATATCGTGGGGGAGGGGCCGGGGAGCTGTTTTTT
CDR3aa: CASSLYRGGGAGELFF